Listed below are T cell receptor beta chains from one sample, sequenced in a study of blood T cells in healthy people across ages. TCRdb used MiXCR to reprocess the 5' RACE reads, holding one entry per CDR3 protein. This sample carries approximately 880,000 distinct CDR3 sequences, around 48% of them seen once, and the ten largest clones take 13%. The sample was blood. These receptor sequences come from a man between 25 and 39 years old in good health. CDR3s include the opening cysteine and the closing phenylalanine or tryptophan. The D gene is left open where the match is weak. Some rows mark clone size as missing; the rest say once, few, many or name a class of expanded clone.

clone_size j_call d_call v_call cdr3_nt cdr3_aa
- TRBJ1-2 - TRBV7-9 TGTGCCAGCAGCTTATCGTCAGAGAATAACTATGGCTACACCTTC CASSLSSENNYGYTF
- TRBJ2-7 TRBD2 TRBV5-1 TGCGCCAGCAGCTTAGGGACTAGCGGGCACAATGAGCAGTACTTC CASSLGTSGHNEQYF
- TRBJ2-7 - TRBV7-6 TGTGCCAGCAGCGGGGACAATCACGAGCAGTACTTC CASSGDNHEQYF
- TRBJ1-2 TRBD1 TRBV6-6 TGTGCCAGCAGTTATTACAGGGGAGGCTATGGCTACACCTTC CASSYYRGGYGYTF
once TRBJ1-2 - TRBV7-2 TGTGCCAGCAGCTTAGTCTCCAGCTCAAGGAGGGATGGCTACACCTTC CASSLVSSSRRDGYTF
- TRBJ1-1 - TRBV5-1 TGCGCCAGCAGCCACCGGGACCTTGGTGCTGAAGCTTTCTTT CASSHRDLGAEAFF
few TRBJ1-2 - TRBV4-1 TGCGCCAGCAGCCAAGACAGGGCCGGCAATGGCTACACCTTC CASSQDRAGNGYTF
- TRBJ2-1 - TRBV2 TGTGCCAGCAGTGGGATGGAGACCCAGTTCTTC CASSGMETQFF
once TRBJ2-7 - TRBV28 TGTGCCAGCAGTTTCCCCCGGGACCCCGGTTTCTACGAGCAGTACTTC CASSFPRDPGFYEQYF
few TRBJ2-1 - TRBV2 TGTGCAAGCAGGGAAGGGGGGGAGCAGTTCTTC CASREGGEQFF
- TRBJ2-3 - TRBV20-1 TGCAGTGCTAGTAGACCCGTATACACAGATACGCAGTATTTT CSASRPVYTDTQYF
- TRBJ1-2 - TRBV2 - CASSVATGTNYGHTF
- TRBJ2-2 - TRBV14 TGTGCCAGCAGCCAAGAATCCAGGGTGGAAACCGGGGAGCTGTTTTTT CASSQESRVETGELFF
- TRBJ1-6 - TRBV10-3 TGTGCCATCAGTGAGCAGGGAAGGCTCCAGGGGTCACCCCTCCACTTT CAISEQGRLQGSPLHF
- TRBJ2-7 TRBD1 TRBV6-1 TGTGCCAGCAGAGGGACAGGGGCCTACGAGCAGTACTTC CASRGTGAYEQYF
- TRBJ2-7 - TRBV28 TGTGCCAGCAGTCTCTCGGACGTCACCTACGAGCAGTACTTC CASSLSDVTYEQYF
- TRBJ1-2 TRBD1 TRBV6-2/TRBV6-3 TGTGCCAGCAGTTACTCAAACGACAGGGAAAACTATGGCTACACCTTC CASSYSNDRENYGYTF
many TRBJ2-6 - TRBV4-2 TGTGCCAGCAGCCATGAGTTGGGGTTTGCTGGGGCCAACGTCCTGACTTTC CASSHELGFAGANVLTF
few TRBJ1-1 - TRBV4-1 TGCGCCAGCAAAAAAGGGGGGCGAGTTACTGAAGCTTTCTTT CASKKGGRVTEAFF
- TRBJ2-7 - TRBV3-1 TGTGCCAGCAGCCAACAGGACCACGAGCAGTACTTC CASSQQDHEQYF
- TRBJ2-1 - TRBV4-3 TGCGCCAGCAGCGAGGAGGGGCAGGGACGGATTGGGCAGTTCTTC CASSEEGQGRIGQFF
- TRBJ2-4 - TRBV28 TGTGCCAGCATCGGGGGAGGCAAAAACATTCAGTACTTC CASIGGGKNIQYF